This entry lists 30 T cell receptor beta chains sequenced from one sample in a study of beta chain features in type 1 diabetes. Investigators reverse transcribed all isolated RNA, so they sequenced expressed TCRB transcripts. TCRdb's copy holds only in-frame clones and misses some; the assay was immunoSEQ multiplex PCR. Of 160,000 or so clones listed, roughly 59% are singletons. The antigens these receptors bind are not known. Study-level results: Shorter TCRB CDR3s, moderately but significantly so, were found in Type 1 diabetes patients in all four CD4+ subsets.

Sequenced material: naive CD4+ T cells from blood. Source of these receptors: a man in his thirties or forties with type 1 diabetes.

CDR3 in amino acids: CASSQAETGGYEQYF. The CDR3 bases are TGCGCCAGCAGCCAAGCAGAGACAGGGGGCTACGAGCAGTACTTC. The chain combines TRBV4-1 with TRBJ2-7, with 9 bases matching TRBD1. CDR1 MGHRA and CDR2 YSYEKL come from the germline V gene. V shed 1 base, J shed 3 bases, and the junction held 4 bases outside the gene matches. CDR3 length: 15 residues.

The CDR3: CASSYSSRQFF. As DNA, the CDR3 is TGTGCCAGCAGTTACAGTAGCAGGCAGTTCTTC. This rearrangement joins TRBV6-5 to TRBJ2-1, with unresolved D. With 2 bases removed from V and 12 bases from J, the gap between germline ends came to 8 bases. The CDR3 has 11 amino acids. Germline values: CDR1 MNHEY, CDR2 SVGAGI.

The DNA for the CDR3 is TGTGCCAGCAGCGTAGCTACAGGTAGCGGTAAAACCTACGAGCAGTACTTC. Amino acid sequence: CASSVATGSGKTYEQYF. The gene calls are TRBV9 and TRBJ2-7, with a weak D call TRBD2 (6 bases). V lost 0 bases and J 2 bases, leaving 18 bases between the germline ends. Germline V gene sequence: CDR1 SGDLS, CDR2 YYNGEE. The CDR3 contains 17 residues.

The chain combines TRBV4-2 with TRBJ2-7; no clear D gene. V shed 0 bases and J shed 3 bases, with 21 bases lying between them. CDR1 and CDR2 from the germline V gene are LGHNA and YNFKEQ. The CDR3 length is 18 residues. Here the CDR3 reads CASSQDRFRQETVYEQYF. The CDR3 DNA reads as TGTGCCAGCAGCCAAGATCGATTTAGGCAGGAGACCGTCTACGAGCAGTACTTC.

The chain has TRBV10-3 and TRBJ1-4, with a weak D call TRBD1 (6 bases). Trimming pared 0 bases from V and 5 bases from J, leaving 13 bases between. The CDR3 has 16 residues. Germline V gene data show CDR1 as ENHRY and CDR2 as SYGVKD. In DNA form, the CDR3 reads TGTGCCATCAGTGAGTCCACAGGGAGCTTGAATGAAAAACTGTTTTTT. Encoded protein: CAISESTGSLNEKLFF.

The chain joins TRBV5-1 to TRBJ2-1; D possibly corresponds to TRBD2 (6 bases). The germline V and J ends were trimmed by 4 bases and 3 bases, with 11 bases remaining between them. CDR3 length: 14 amino acids. The germline CDR1 and CDR2 sequences are SGHRS and YFSETQ. The CDR3 bases are TGCGCCAGCAGCAGAAGGAGGGACTACAATGAGCAGTTCTTC. The encoded protein is CASSRRRDYNEQFF. Looking up the rest from reference TRBV5-1 and TRBJ2-1 gives the full variable domain: KAGVTQTPRYLIKTRGQQVTLSCSPISGHRSVSWYQQTPGQGLQFLFEYFSETQRNKGNFPGRFSGRQFSNSRSEMNVSTLELGDSALYLCASSRRRDYNEQFFGPGTRLTVL.

This clone has a single count. The chain employs TRBV5-1 and TRBJ2-5; D gene ambiguous. The germline V and J ends were trimmed by 5 bases and 2 bases, with 16 bases remaining between them. The CDR3 is 15 amino acids. Germline V gene lookup returns CDR1 SGHRS and CDR2 YFSETQ. The CDR3 reads CASRPLVDFQETQYF. The CDR3 coding sequence is TGCGCCAGCAGACCACTGGTAGACTTTCAAGAGACCCAGTACTTC.

The chain combines TRBV14 with TRBJ1-6; no clear D gene. The CDR3 has 12 amino acids. The germline V gene has CDR1 SGHDN and CDR2 FVKESK. V gave up 4 bases and J gave up 9 bases, with 7 bases separating them. The CDR3, as DNA: TGTGCCAGCAGCCGGGCGGGTTCACCCCTCCACTTT. Amino acids: CASSRAGSPLHF. Drawing the rest from reference TRBV14 and TRBJ1-6, the complete variable domain is EAGVTQFPSHSVIEKGQTVTLRCDPISGHDNLYWYRRVMGKEIKFLLHFVKESKQDESGMPNNRFLAERTGGTYSTLKVQPAELEDSGVYFCASSRAGSPLHFGNGTRLTVT.

This clone was found a few times. The V gene is TRBV29-1, the J gene TRBJ2-7; weak D call: TRBD2 (5 bases). There are 12 residues in the CDR3. Germline V gene sequence: CDR1 SQVTM, CDR2 ANQGSEA. Trimming left V 7 bases short and J 3 bases short, with 13 bases between. The CDR3 here is CSASLWGYEQYF. For the CDR3, the DNA is TGCAGCGCTAGCTTGTGGGGCTACGAGCAGTACTTC.

The chain links TRBV30 to TRBJ1-5; D unclear. V gave up 2 bases and J gave up 6 bases, with 11 bases separating them. From germline, CDR1 is GTSNPN and CDR2 SVGIG (reference sequence). The CDR3 length is 13 residues. The CDR3 coding sequence is TGTGCCTGGAGTTTCAAAGACGGTCAGCCCCAGCATTTT. Protein product: CAWSFKDGQPQHF.

The table lists this clone with a few counts. This rearrangement joins TRBV18 to TRBJ2-7, with TRBD1 matching 9 bases. The CDR3 runs to 15 residues. From germline, CDR1 is KGHSH and CDR2 LQKENI. The trim removed 2 bases at V and 4 bases at J, leaving 6 bases unmatched. The CDR3 sequence is CASSPAPGTGYEQYF. The CDR3 DNA reads TGTGCCAGCTCACCAGCTCCCGGGACAGGGTACGAGCAGTACTTC.

The chain couples TRBV7-9 to TRBJ1-2; 7 nucleotides align to TRBD1. This CDR3 has 15 residues. Germline assignment: CDR1 SEHNR and CDR2 FQNEAQ (reference sequence). The J segment lost 4 bases and the V segment lost 5 bases, leaving 10 bases of the junction unmatched. The CDR3 DNA is TGTGCCAGCAGCCCGACAGGGAAATTTGGCTATGGCTACACCTTC. Encoded protein: CASSPTGKFGYGYTF.

This chain uses TRBV27 with TRBJ2-7; 7 positions agree with TRBD1. The CDR3 is 17 amino acids. With V trimmed by 7 bases and J by 2 bases, 17 bases remained unmatched. The germline V gene encodes CDR1 MNHEY and CDR2 SMNVEV (reference sequence). CDR3 residues: CASTFTYRGSRPYEQYF. Written as DNA, the CDR3 is TGTGCCAGCACTTTTACTTACAGGGGATCCCGACCCTACGAGCAGTACTTC.

This clone has only a few counts. This sequence joins TRBV19 and TRBJ2-1; the D gene is possibly TRBD1 (6 bases). The germline V gene has CDR1 LNHDA and CDR2 SQIVND (reference sequence). Trimming took 4 bases from V and 3 from J, leaving 10 bases between them. The CDR3 loop spans 14 amino acids. As DNA, the CDR3 is TGTGCCAGTAGTAAAGGACAGATCTACAATGAGCAGTTCTTC. As protein: CASSKGQIYNEQFF.

This chain uses TRBV14 with TRBJ2-7; tentatively, D is TRBD2 (6 bases). This CDR3 comprises 14 residues. Per the germline V gene, CDR1 is SGHDN and CDR2 is FVKESK. Trimming left V 2 bases short and J 1 base short, with 9 bases between. In DNA, the CDR3 is TGTGCCAGCAGCCAACCGACTAGTTCCTACGAGCAGTACTTC. Its protein product is CASSQPTSSYEQYF.

CDR3 in amino acids: CASSQRCRNTEAFF. The DNA for the CDR3 is TGCGCCAGCAGTCAAAGATGTAGGAACACTGAAGCTTTCTTT. The V call is TRBV23-1, the J call TRBJ1-1, with D unclear. TRBV23-1 is annotated as an ORF whose role is uncertain. The CDR3 runs 14 residues. Deletions cut 2 bases from V and 1 base from J, with 8 bases between.

This rearrangement joins TRBV5-6 to TRBJ2-3; D is ambiguous. Per germline, CDR1 SGHDT and CDR2 YYEEEE. CDR3 length: 14 amino acids. Trimming pared 2 bases from V and 3 bases from J, leaving 10 bases between. The chain's CDR3 is CASSLMARTDTQYF. DNA of the CDR3: TGTGCCAGCAGCTTAATGGCCAGAACAGATACGCAGTATTTT.

This clone has a handful of counts. This sequence joins TRBV4-3 and TRBJ2-4; possibly TRBD2 for D (7 bases). Trimming removed 4 bases from V and 4 bases from J, with 17 bases in between. This CDR3 region has 16 residues. CDR1 LGHNA and CDR2 YSLEER come from the germline V gene. This chain's CDR3 is CASSLVVQGGKNIQYF. The CDR3 nucleotides are TGCGCCAGCAGCCTCGTTGTACAGGGAGGGAAAAACATTCAGTACTTC.

The genes are TRBV30 and TRBJ2-3, with a weak D call TRBD2 (7 bases). The CDR3 has 15 amino acids. Germline V lookup: CDR1 GTSNPN, CDR2 SVGIG (reference sequence). With 5 bases removed from V and 1 base from J, the gap between germline ends came to 16 bases. DNA for the CDR3: TGTGCCTGGCTATTATGGCGGGGGCGCACAGATACGCAGTATTTT. Amino acids: CAWLLWRGRTDTQYF.

This clone was detected a few times. The genes are TRBV29-1 and TRBJ2-7, with TRBD1 identical over 7 bases. The germline CDR1 and CDR2 sequences are SQVTM and ANQGSEA. The CDR3 has 16 residues. V shed 7 bases, J shed 4 bases, and the junction held 19 bases outside the gene matches. CDR3 in DNA: TGCAGCGGTCCCAGGGGAACCAGGGGGTCAGAATACGAGCAGTACTTC. Its protein is CSGPRGTRGSEYEQYF.

The chain recombines TRBV4-3 with TRBJ2-7; 8 bases fit TRBD1. The germline gives CDR1 LGHNA, CDR2 YSLEER. The CDR3 contains 17 residues. The junction had 10 bases not matched to a gene; V was cut back by 0 bases and J by 3 bases. Here the CDR3 DNA reads TGCGCCAGCAGCCAAGAAGCAGGGGACAGGCCTGTCTACGAGCAGTACTTC. It specifies CASSQEAGDRPVYEQYF.

This clone was seen a handful of times. The J gene is TRBJ1-2, the V gene TRBV30, with D unclear. V lost 3 bases and J lost 8, with 13 bases in between. Germline-derived CDR1 and CDR2 are GTSNPN and SVGIG (reference sequence). The CDR3 covers 12 residues. As DNA, the CDR3 is TGTGCCTGGAGGGGAGGTGTTGGAGGCTACACCTTC. Translated: CAWRGGVGGYTF.

Regarding this clone: The sample has other DNA sequences that encode this CDR3 too. The chain uses TRBV29-1 and TRBJ1-1; tentative D call: TRBD1 (5 bases). Looked up from germline, CDR1 is SQVTM and CDR2 is ANQGSEA. The CDR3 is 12 amino acids. The CDR3 sequence is CSGGTPNTEAFF. The CDR3 nucleotides read TGCAGTGGGGGAACCCCGAACACTGAAGCTTTCTTT.

The DNA for the CDR3 is TGCAGCGTCTCTGGGGCGAACACTGAAGCTTTCTTT. This sequence encodes CSVSGANTEAFF. The chain uses TRBV29-1 and TRBJ1-1; perhaps TRBD1 as D (5 bases). Trimming cost V 6 bases and J 1 base, with 9 bases left between them. This CDR3 contains 12 residues. Germline V gives CDR1 SQVTM, CDR2 ANQGSEA.

This rearrangement joins TRBV28 to TRBJ2-2, with D possibly called TRBD1 or TRBD2 (6 bases each). CDR1 is MDHEN, CDR2 SYDVKM, per germline. This CDR3 region has 17 residues. V shed 6 bases and J shed 0 bases, with 17 bases lying between them. CDR3 sequence reads: CASRVVRGPPNTGELFF. The DNA of the CDR3 is TGTGCCAGCAGGGTCGTCCGGGGGCCCCCGAACACCGGGGAGCTGTTTTTT. Based on the CDR3 plus reference TRBV28 and TRBJ2-2, the full variable domain is DVKVTQSSRYLVKRTGEKVFLECVQDMDHENMFWYRQDPGLGLRLIYFSYDVKMKEKGDIPEGYSVSREKKERFSLILESASTNQTSMYLCASRVVRGPPNTGELFFGEGSRLTVL.

The chain carries TRBV7-9 and TRBJ2-7; D is perhaps TRBD1 (6 bases). CDR3 size: 10 residues. The germline V gene encodes CDR1 SEHNR and CDR2 FQNEAQ (reference sequence). The CDR3 region is CPDRTYEQYF. CDR3 in DNA: TGTCCAGACAGGACCTACGAGCAGTACTTC.

This clone was recorded a few times. The chain links TRBV7-2 to TRBJ2-1, with D unclear. The CDR3 has 15 amino acids. V lost 1 base and J lost 4, with 11 bases in between. Germline CDR1 SGHTA, CDR2 FQGNSA. The CDR3 coding sequence is TGTGCCAGCAGCTTAGAGCCAGCGAATTACAATGAGCAGTTCTTC. It codes for CASSLEPANYNEQFF.

This chain links TRBV15 with TRBJ2-3; the D gene is possibly TRBD2 (5 bases). CDR3 length: 16 residues. V dropped 3 bases and J dropped 6 bases, with 19 bases sitting between them. CDR1 is LNHNV and CDR2 is YYDKDF in the germline V gene (reference sequence). The CDR3 region is CATSRAGLNLRDTQYF. The CDR3 DNA is TGTGCCACCAGCAGGGCTGGACTGAACCTTAGGGATACGCAGTATTTT.

The chain carries TRBV7-9 and TRBJ1-4; D remains ambiguous. Trimming took 1 base from V and 2 from J, leaving 8 bases between them. Germline CDR1 is SEHNR and CDR2 is FQNEAQ (reference sequence). The CDR3 consists of 15 residues. The CDR3 protein is CASSLDFVTNEKLFF. The DNA for the CDR3 is TGTGCCAGCAGCTTAGATTTCGTCACTAATGAAAAACTGTTTTTT.

In its sample, this clone was seen a few times. V gene TRBV19 combines with J gene TRBJ2-6; D is ambiguous. The CDR3 is 15 residues long. Germline V gene lookup returns CDR1 LNHDA and CDR2 SQIVND (reference sequence). The V end was cut by 3 bases, the J end by 3 bases, with 9 bases between. CDR3 loop: CASSIGYLGANVLTF. The DNA of the CDR3 is TGTGCCAGTAGTATTGGTTACCTTGGGGCCAACGTCCTGACTTTC. The full variable domain, rest sourced from reference TRBV19 and TRBJ2-6, is DGGITQSPKYLFRKEGQNVTLSCEQNLNHDAMYWYRQDPGQGLRLIYYSQIVNDFQKGDIAEGYSVSREKKESFPLTVTSAQKNPTAFYLCASSIGYLGANVLTFGAGSRLTVL.